This TCR beta chain was obtained from a study of persistence of HIV-infected CD4 T cells. This was the immunoSEQ version 4 assay in survey mode. Profiled with immunoSEQ multiplex PCR; TCRdb holds only in-frame clones, not every one. The table includes tens of thousands of clones, 70% detected once. Overlapping HIV-1 Gag 15-mer peptides at approximately 0.91 ug per peptide per mL were used. Sorting selected CD4+ T cells upregulating both CD40 ligand and CD69. On this clone: Antigen unknown.

V was shortened by 7 bases and J by 3 bases, with 12 bases between the two germline ends. There are 13 residues in the CDR3. Findings and limits, study-wide: Antigen-responding cells were enriched for degenerate expanded CDR3beta sequences. Proviral oligoclonality tracked with TCR oligoclonality within the same sorted cells.

This material consisted of CD4+ T cells sorted from PBMCs after roughly 18-hour stimulation, taken from a patient who received antiretroviral therapy. The clonotype was recovered from an adult man with HIV who was CMV-seropositive. The rearrangement uses TRBV12-3 or TRBV12-4 and TRBJ1-1; unclear D gene. CDR3 in amino acids: CASTLWGYTEAFF. The CDR3 DNA reads as TGTGCCAGCACTCTGTGGGGTTACACTGAAGCTTTCTTT.